Given below is one T cell receptor (beta chain) in context. The data derive from a study of blood T cell repertoires in COVID-19. The wider study: Specimens from acute and convalescent COVID-19 originated in the United States, Italy and Spain. Sample material is recorded as cDNA or gDNA derived from T cells, B-cell-depleted T cells, or PBMCs.

This CDR3 comprises 16 residues. Germline V gives CDR1 SGHRS, CDR2 YFSETQ. Losses at the gene ends were 4 bases for V and 6 bases for J; bases not matched to a gene: 10. Original analysis: Using reference gene primer amplification, nucleated cell counts were estimated. TCRdb keeps only in-frame clones here, not all; method: immunoSEQ multiplex PCR. V, J and clone size were drawn from that table, and D and trimming were deduced from the DNA. The repertoire holds hundreds of thousands of clones, with about nine tenths as singletons. Enrollment of patients from Seattle took place during active infection, with longitudinal follow-up.

The V and J genes are TRBV5-1 and TRBJ2-2; 9 bases match TRBD1. The sequenced sample was peripheral blood. This clonotype was obtained from a woman aged 70-85 years with COVID-19, enrolled during active disease. This chain's CDR3 is CASSRSGTGYAGELFF. In DNA, the CDR3 is TGCGCCAGCAGCCGTTCCGGGACAGGGTACGCCGGGGAGCTGTTTTTT.